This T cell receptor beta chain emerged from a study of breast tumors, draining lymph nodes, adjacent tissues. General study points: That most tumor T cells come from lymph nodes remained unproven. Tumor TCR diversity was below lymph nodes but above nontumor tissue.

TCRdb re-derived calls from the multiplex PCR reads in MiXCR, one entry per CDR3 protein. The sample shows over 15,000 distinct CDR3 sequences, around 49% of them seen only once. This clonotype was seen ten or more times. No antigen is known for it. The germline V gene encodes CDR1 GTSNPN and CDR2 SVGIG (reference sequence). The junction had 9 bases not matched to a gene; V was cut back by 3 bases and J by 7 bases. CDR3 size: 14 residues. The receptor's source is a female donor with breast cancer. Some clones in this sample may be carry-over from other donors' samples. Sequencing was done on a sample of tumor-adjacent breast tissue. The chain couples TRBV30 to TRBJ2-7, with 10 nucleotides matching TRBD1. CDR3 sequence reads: CAWRGTGVTGEQYF. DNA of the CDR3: TGTGCCTGGAGGGGGACAGGGGTAACGGGGGAGCAGTACTTC.